This T cell receptor (beta chain) appears in the sequencing data of a study of T cell responses to AZD1222 COVID-19 vaccine. TCRdb keeps only in-frame clones here, not all; method: immunoSEQ multiplex PCR. Among tens of thousands of clones listed, roughly nine tenths were seen once. Trimming removed 1 base from V and 0 bases from J, with 16 bases in between. The length of the CDR3 is 17 residues. The V gene's germline CDR1 is MNHNS and CDR2 SASEGT. In the case of this clone: Its antigen is currently unknown.

Study findings and constraints: Spike-specific TCR depth and breadth grew after two AZD1222 doses. The donor group comprised mostly white British people and more females; the analysis possibly underestimated clonal diversity.

The specimen comprised peripheral blood, sampled 28 days after the second AZD1222 dose. This chain links TRBV6-1 with TRBJ2-7; D unclear. This receptor was obtained from an adult who received the AZD1222 COVID-19 vaccine. The CDR3 is CASSEGTDLVSSYEQYF. As DNA, the CDR3 is TGTGCCAGCAGTGAAGGGACGGACCTGGTAAGCTCCTACGAGCAGTACTTC.